The source of this T cell receptor beta chain is a study of molecular identifiers for immune sequencing clone quantification. In the study overall: Four of five RNA aliquots from approximately 22,000 or 94,000 naive CD8 T cells were sequenced.

V was pared by 2 bases and J by 9 bases, with 16 bases between. This CDR3 spans 13 amino acids. The germline V gene encodes CDR1 GTSNPN and CDR2 SVGIG (reference sequence). This clonotype appeared a single time. Its target is unknown. Overall study findings and caveats: Spiked Jurkat TCR RNA equal to one cell could reportedly be picked out among one million naive cells.

Sorting captured naive CD8 T cells as CD8+CD4-CCR7+CD45RA+. One entry per CDR3 protein results from TCRdb running MiXCR on the PCR reads. The profile shows roughly 90,000 distinct CDR3 sequences, roughly 25% of them singletons. The chain recombines TRBV30 with TRBJ1-1; a possible D gene is TRBD1 (6 bases). Sequencing was performed on naive CD8+ T cells from blood, with Jurkat cell RNA spiked in. Subset meaning: FACS-sorted CD8+CD4-CCR7+CD45RA+ naive T cells. The clonotype was recovered from a human donor in good health. Some libraries in this study had Jurkat cell RNA spiked in. The DNA for the CDR3 is TGTGCCTGGAGTTCTGGAGGGGGTTGTAAAGCTTTCTTT. Translated: CAWSSGGGCKAFF.